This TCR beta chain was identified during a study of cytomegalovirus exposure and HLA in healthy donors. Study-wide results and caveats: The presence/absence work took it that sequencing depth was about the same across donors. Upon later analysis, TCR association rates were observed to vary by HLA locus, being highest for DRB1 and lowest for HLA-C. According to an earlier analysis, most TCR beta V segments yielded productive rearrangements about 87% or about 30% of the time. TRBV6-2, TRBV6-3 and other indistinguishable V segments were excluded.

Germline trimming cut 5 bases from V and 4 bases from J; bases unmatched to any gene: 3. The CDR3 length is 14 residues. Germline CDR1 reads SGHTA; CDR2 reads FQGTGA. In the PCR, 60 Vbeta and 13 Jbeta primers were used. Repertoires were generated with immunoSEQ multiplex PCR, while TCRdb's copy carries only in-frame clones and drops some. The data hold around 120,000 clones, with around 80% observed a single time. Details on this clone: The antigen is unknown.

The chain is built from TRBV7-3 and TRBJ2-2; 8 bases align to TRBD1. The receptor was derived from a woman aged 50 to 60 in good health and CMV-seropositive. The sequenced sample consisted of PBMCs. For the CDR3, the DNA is TGTGCCAGCAGCGGGGACAGGATCACCGGGGAGCTGTTTTTT. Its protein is CASSGDRITGELFF.